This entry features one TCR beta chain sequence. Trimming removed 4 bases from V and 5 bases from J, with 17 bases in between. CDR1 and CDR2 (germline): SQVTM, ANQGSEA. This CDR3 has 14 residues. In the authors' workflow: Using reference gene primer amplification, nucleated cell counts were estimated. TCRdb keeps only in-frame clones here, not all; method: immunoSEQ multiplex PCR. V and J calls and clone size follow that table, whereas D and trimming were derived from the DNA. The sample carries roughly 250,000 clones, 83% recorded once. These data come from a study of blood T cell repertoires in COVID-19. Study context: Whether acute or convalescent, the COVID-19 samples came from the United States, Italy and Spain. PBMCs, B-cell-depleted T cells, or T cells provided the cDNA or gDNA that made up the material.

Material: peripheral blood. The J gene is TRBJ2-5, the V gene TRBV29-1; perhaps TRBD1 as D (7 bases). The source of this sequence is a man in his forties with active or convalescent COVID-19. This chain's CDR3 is CSVARQGGGETQYF. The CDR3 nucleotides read TGCAGCGTTGCTCGACAGGGAGGAGGGGAGACCCAGTACTTC.